A single sample gave rise to the 14 T cell receptor beta chains below, sequenced in a study of T cells expressing NK-cell markers (dated by TCRdb to about 2020). Receptors were amplified or captured by 5' RACE. Reads for this sample came from an Illumina HiSeq 2000. After the reads were reprocessed by TCRdb, one entry was made per CDR3 protein sequence, with no DNA. The sample's own table lists 350,000 to 500,000 distinct CDR3 sequences. The ten most abundant clones make up approximately 7% of the sample. The sample was blood T cells: a sorted CD56 or NKG2C T cell subset, CD4+ or CD8+ T cells, or bulk PBMC T cells (not recorded which). The receptor set was obtained from a woman aged 18 to 75 in good health.

The chain has TRBV4-3 and TRBJ2-1; TCRdb designates TRBD1, a call that cannot be tested without DNA. Germline assignment: CDR1 LGHNA and CDR2 YSLEER. The CDR3 spans 16 residues. The CDR3 region is CASSRDTYPSYNEQFF.

The rearrangement joins TRBV5-1 to TRBJ2-1; TCRdb proposes TRBD2, but this gene call is untestable without DNA. The germline V gene encodes CDR1 SGHRS and CDR2 YFSETQ. The CDR3 has 14 residues. The CDR3: CASSPEGTINEQFF.

This chain connects TRBV6-1 to TRBJ2-1. Germline CDR1 and CDR2: MNHNS and SASEGT. This CDR3 spans 15 amino acids. The CDR3 region is CASTPFDARYNEQFF.

V and J are TRBV28 and TRBJ2-5. Germline loops: CDR1 MDHEN, CDR2 SYDVKM. This CDR3 has 14 residues. The CDR3 region is CASSSDRTRETQYF.

The V call is TRBV18, the J call TRBJ1-1; TCRdb lists TRBD1, though no DNA is available to test this call. This CDR3 has 11 residues. Germline loops: CDR1 KGHSH, CDR2 LQKENI. CDR3 region: CASSGAAEAFF.

The chain has TRBV6-2 or TRBV6-3 and TRBJ2-6; TCRdb's D gene call, TRBD1, goes unchecked for lack of DNA. The germline V gene has CDR1 MNHEY and CDR2 SVGEGT. This CDR3 contains 15 residues. CDR3 in amino acids: CASSYWGVGANVLTF.

The chain links TRBV4-3 to TRBJ2-1; TCRdb's D gene call, TRBD1, goes unchecked for lack of DNA. In germline, CDR1 is LGHNA, CDR2 YSLEER. The CDR3 length is 13 residues. The chain's CDR3 is CASSPLGGNEQFF.

The chain employs TRBV20-1 and TRBJ2-2. Germline loops: CDR1 DFQATT, CDR2 SNEGSKA (reference sequence). The CDR3 is 12 residues long. CDR3 loop: CSASRSTGELFF.

V gene TRBV15 combines with J gene TRBJ1-5. CDR1 and CDR2 from the germline V gene are LNHNV and YYDKDF (reference sequence). The CDR3 covers 14 residues. CDR3 region: CATSRGIQEPPQHF.

The chain links TRBV11-2 to TRBJ2-1; TCRdb reports TRBD2, a call that lacks DNA to check it against. The germline gives CDR1 SGHAT, CDR2 FQNNGV. The CDR3 is 15 residues long. CDR3 protein: CASSSTGLTYNEQFF.

V usage is TRBV27 and J usage is TRBJ1-5. The CDR3 contains 16 residues. Germline V gene lookup returns CDR1 MNHEY and CDR2 SMNVEV (reference sequence). CDR3 in amino acids: CASSFSGPAGGQPQHF.

CDR3 sequence reads: CASSLRRPANYGYTF. The V call is TRBV5-4, the J call TRBJ1-2. Germline V gene lookup returns CDR1 SGHNT and CDR2 YYREEE (reference sequence). The CDR3 loop spans 15 amino acids.

The rearrangement joins TRBV29-1 to TRBJ1-2; TCRdb proposes TRBD1, but this gene call is untestable without DNA. The CDR3 is 13 residues long. CDR1 is SQVTM and CDR2 is ANQGSEA in the germline V gene. CDR3 sequence: CSVTGTGVRGYTF.

The CDR3 is CASTAVTSLSYEQYF. This sequence joins TRBV6-1 and TRBJ2-7; TCRdb proposes TRBD2, but this gene call is untestable without DNA. The CDR3 is 15 amino acids. CDR1 and CDR2 from the germline V gene are MNHNS and SASEGT.